These 25 T cell receptor beta chains share one sample of origin, sequenced in a study of early T cells in non-severe SARS-CoV-2 infection. TCRdb independently ran MiXCR on the 5' RACE reads; one entry per CDR3 protein. Counted here are around 63,000 distinct CDR3 sequences, around 6.5% occurring once; the ten biggest clones make up approximately 3.6%. Source: whole blood, taken at baseline. The receptors were sampled from an adult who was a healthcare worker with PCR-confirmed SARS-CoV-2 infection or an uninfected control (not recorded which).

V usage is TRBV9 and J usage is TRBJ1-2; TRBD1 matches 8 bases. The CDR3 extends over 15 amino acids. J lost 5 bases, V lost 4 bases, and 10 bases had no gene match. Looked up from germline, CDR1 is SGDLS and CDR2 is YYNGEE. The CDR3 protein is CASSFETGEVYGYTF. Written as DNA, the CDR3 is TGTGCCAGCAGCTTCGAGACAGGGGAGGTATATGGCTACACCTTC.

The chain has TRBV7-9 and TRBJ2-7, with D perhaps TRBD1 (5 bases). The CDR3 totals 13 residues. V lost 4 bases, J lost 4 bases, and 11 bases lay in between. The germline gives CDR1 SEHNR, CDR2 FQNEAQ (reference sequence). The CDR3 loop is CASSSGRVYEQYF. CDR3 DNA: TGTGCCAGCAGCTCGGGCAGGGTATACGAGCAGTACTTC. The full variable domain, its missing parts supplied by reference TRBV7-9 and TRBJ2-7, is DTGVSQNPRHKITKRGQNVTFRCDPISEHNRLYWYRQTLGQGPEFLTYFQNEAQLEKSRLLSDRFSAERPKGSFSTLEIQRTEQGDSAMYLCASSSGRVYEQYFGPGTRLTVT.

This clonotype was observed at least ten times. The chain joins TRBV10-3 to TRBJ2-7, with D maybe TRBD2 (7 bases). The CDR3 length is 13 residues. Trimming removed 6 bases from V and 2 bases from J, with 11 bases in between. The germline V gene has CDR1 ENHRY and CDR2 SYGVKD. CDR3 DNA sequence: TGTGCCATCAGGGGAGGGGGGACCTACGAGCAGTACTTC. Its translation is CAIRGGGTYEQYF.

The chain employs TRBV7-9 and TRBJ2-7; 7 bases are shared with TRBD1. Germline V gives CDR1 SEHNR, CDR2 FQNEAQ (reference sequence). This CDR3 has 12 amino acids. The J segment lost 7 bases and the V segment lost 2 bases, leaving 2 bases of the junction unmatched. CDR3 in amino acids: CASSLPTGEQYF. CDR3 coding DNA: TGTGCCAGCAGCTTACCGACAGGGGAGCAGTACTTC.

This clonotype was recorded at least ten times. The J gene is TRBJ1-1, the V gene TRBV7-9; the D gene is possibly TRBD1 (5 bases). Germline CDR1 reads SEHNR; CDR2 reads FQNEAQ (reference sequence). The CDR3 covers 16 residues. Trimming cost V 0 bases and J 2 bases, with 13 bases left between them. The CDR3 protein is CASSLAGMTANTEAFF. For the CDR3, the DNA is TGTGCCAGCAGCTTAGCGGGGATGACAGCTAACACTGAAGCTTTCTTT.

This clonotype was counted many times. This rearrangement joins TRBV4-2 to TRBJ2-1, with 9 positions matching TRBD2. Germline CDR1 LGHNA, CDR2 YNFKEQ. CDR3 length equals 15 residues. The J segment lost 5 bases and the V segment lost 0 bases, leaving 2 bases of the junction unmatched. CDR3 DNA sequence: TGTGCCAGCAGCCAAGAACCTAGCGGGGACAATGAGCAGTTCTTC. This sequence encodes CASSQEPSGDNEQFF.

The chain links TRBV18 to TRBJ2-3; TRBD1 is a possible D gene (6 bases). Germline assignment: CDR1 KGHSH and CDR2 LQKENI. V lost 4 bases to trimming and J lost 2 bases, with 13 bases between them. The length of the CDR3 is 15 residues. DNA of the CDR3: TGTGCCAGCTCACAGGGATGGGGGCACACAGATACGCAGTATTTT. It translates to CASSQGWGHTDTQYF.

To note about this clonotype: A clone one base away is much larger, so this may be a read error. The chain uses TRBV5-1 and TRBJ2-6, with 9 bases lining up with TRBD1. J was trimmed by 2 bases and V by 4 bases; bases with no gene match: 13. CDR1 SGHRS and CDR2 YFSETQ come from the germline V gene. The CDR3 runs to 19 residues. The CDR3 loop is CASSLTRQGVGPGANVLTF. The CDR3 DNA follows: TGCGCCAGCAGCCTCACCCGACAGGGGGTAGGGCCTGGGGCCAACGTCCTGACTTTC. Using reference TRBV5-1 and TRBJ2-6 for the parts outside the CDR3, the full variable domain is KAGVTQTPRYLIKTRGQQVTLSCSPISGHRSVSWYQQTPGQGLQFLFEYFSETQRNKGNFPGRFSGRQFSNSRSEMNVSTLELGDSALYLCASSLTRQGVGPGANVLTFGAGSRLTVL.

The V call is TRBV19, the J call TRBJ2-1; 16 nucleotides line up with TRBD2. Germline CDR1 and CDR2: LNHDA and SQIVND (reference sequence). The CDR3 consists of 20 residues. The trim removed 5 bases at V and 9 bases at J, leaving 19 bases unmatched. The CDR3 nucleotides read TGTGCCAGTAGTTGGGGACTAGCGGGAGGGCCCGTGGAGTTGGGTGGTGAGCAGTTCTTC. Translation: CASSWGLAGGPVELGGEQFF.

The chain combines TRBV5-5 with TRBJ2-7; a possible D gene is TRBD1 (6 bases). V lost 4 bases and J lost 0, with 17 bases in between. This CDR3 comprises 16 residues. CDR1 and CDR2 from the germline V gene are SGHKS and YYEKEE (reference sequence). CDR3 sequence reads: CASSAEQGIHSYEQYF. The DNA for the CDR3 is TGTGCCAGCAGCGCAGAACAGGGCATCCACTCCTACGAGCAGTACTTC.

The chain couples TRBV7-3 to TRBJ2-3; possibly TRBD2 for D (6 bases). Between the trimmed V and J ends, which lost 5 bases and 2 bases, there was a span of 8 bases. Per germline, CDR1 SGHTA and CDR2 FQGTGA. The CDR3 length is 13 residues. The CDR3 sequence is CASSRGNTDTQYF. DNA for the CDR3: TGTGCCAGCAGCCGCGGGAACACAGATACGCAGTATTTT. The full variable domain, with the rest looked up from reference TRBV7-3 and TRBJ2-3, is GAGVSQTPSNKVTEKGKYVELRCDPISGHTALYWYRQSLGQGPEFLIYFQGTGAADDSGLPNDRFFAVRPEGSVSTLKIQRTERGDSAVYLCASSRGNTDTQYFGPGTRLTVL.

This clonotype came up many times. This chain uses TRBV7-9 with TRBJ2-1, with 8 bases lining up with TRBD2. The CDR3 length is 14 residues. Trimming cost V 5 bases and J 3 bases; bases outside gene matches: 3. CDR1 is SEHNR and CDR2 is FQNEAQ in the germline V gene (reference sequence). CDR3 sequence reads: CASSGGTSYNEQFF. Here the CDR3 DNA reads TGTGCCAGCAGCGGGGGGACTAGCTACAATGAGCAGTTCTTC. Using reference TRBV7-9 and TRBJ2-1 for the parts outside the CDR3, the full variable domain is DTGVSQNPRHKITKRGQNVTFRCDPISEHNRLYWYRQTLGQGPEFLTYFQNEAQLEKSRLLSDRFSAERPKGSFSTLEIQRTEQGDSAMYLCASSGGTSYNEQFFGPGTRLTVL.

This clonotype has a count of ten or more. The chain joins TRBV9 to TRBJ2-5, with D possibly TRBD2 on 5 matching bases. V was trimmed by 4 bases and J by 5 bases, leaving 18 bases between them. The CDR3 is 15 residues long. Looked up from germline, CDR1 is SGDLS and CDR2 is YYNGEE. CDR3 in amino acids: CASSPSLRDWETQYF. CDR3 DNA sequence: TGTGCCAGCAGCCCCTCACTTCGGGATTGGGAGACCCAGTACTTC.

This sequence joins TRBV29-1 and TRBJ1-1, with D possibly TRBD1 on 6 matching bases. CDR1 SQVTM and CDR2 ANQGSEA come from the germline V gene. This CDR3 has 12 residues. The V end was cut by 5 bases, the J end by 0 bases, with 7 bases between. The CDR3 reads CSVQGMNTEAFF. CDR3 nucleotide sequence: TGCAGCGTTCAGGGGATGAACACTGAAGCTTTCTTT. The full variable domain, in which reference TRBV29-1 and TRBJ1-1 provide the parts outside the CDR3, is SAVISQKPSRDICQRGTSLTIQCQVDSQVTMMFWYRQQPGQSLTLIATANQGSEATYESGFVIDKFPISRPNLTFSTLTVSNMSPEDSSIYLCSVQGMNTEAFFGQGTRLTVV.

This clonotype was seen at least ten times. The chain joins TRBV28 to TRBJ1-2; TRBD1 matches 7 bases. The CDR3 contains 15 residues. Per the germline V gene, CDR1 is MDHEN and CDR2 is SYDVKM. V shed 5 bases, J shed 4 bases, and the junction held 10 bases outside the gene matches. As DNA, the CDR3 is TGTGCCAGCAGTCGCGGGGCAGGGGGATTCTATGGCTACACCTTC. Its protein is CASSRGAGGFYGYTF.

This clonotype showed up many times. The J gene is TRBJ2-3, the V gene TRBV29-1; 9 nucleotides agree with TRBD2. This CDR3 has 17 amino acids. Per germline, CDR1 SQVTM and CDR2 ANQGSEA. The trim removed 4 bases at V and 0 bases at J, leaving 11 bases unmatched. CDR3 DNA: TGCAGCGTTGTATCTCGCGGGAGGGACGGAAGCACAGATACGCAGTATTTT. It is translated as CSVVSRGRDGSTDTQYF.

This sequence joins TRBV4-1 and TRBJ2-2; D gene uncertain. The CDR3 is 17 amino acids. Germline V gene lookup returns CDR1 MGHRA and CDR2 YSYEKL. Trimming stripped 0 bases from V and 2 bases from J, with 13 bases between. The CDR3 region has the DNA TGCGCCAGCAGCCAAGAACTCTCGGGCTATAACACCGGGGAGCTGTTTTTT. It encodes CASSQELSGYNTGELFF.

This clonotype was recorded at least ten times. This rearrangement joins TRBV19 to TRBJ2-1; perhaps TRBD1 as D (7 bases). V gave up 5 bases and J gave up 0 bases, with 8 bases separating them. Germline V lookup: CDR1 LNHDA, CDR2 SQIVND (reference sequence). The CDR3 is made up of 14 amino acids. The CDR3 coding sequence is TGTGCCAGTAGTCAGGGGGGCTCCTACAATGAGCAGTTCTTC. This codes for CASSQGGSYNEQFF.

This clonotype appeared a few times. The rearrangement uses TRBV29-1 and TRBJ2-3; possible D gene TRBD1, 6 bases. Trimming left V 7 bases short and J 6 bases short, with 17 bases between. The CDR3 sequence is 13 residues long. Germline V CDR1 and CDR2: SQVTM, ANQGSEA. In DNA, the CDR3 is TGCAGCGCACCGGAATGGGGGCCCGATACGCAGTATTTT. Its protein is CSAPEWGPDTQYF.

This clonotype was counted ten times or more. The rearrangement links TRBV28 to TRBJ1-1; possibly TRBD1 for D (5 bases). Trimming took off 8 bases at V and 0 bases at J, with 10 bases between the two ends. The germline V gene encodes CDR1 MDHEN and CDR2 SYDVKM. The length of the CDR3 is 13 residues. CDR3 coding DNA: TGTGCCAGCGCCTTACAGGTGAACACTGAAGCTTTCTTT. This gives the protein CASALQVNTEAFF. Looking up the rest from reference TRBV28 and TRBJ1-1 gives the full variable domain: DVKVTQSSRYLVKRTGEKVFLECVQDMDHENMFWYRQDPGLGLRLIYFSYDVKMKEKGDIPEGYSVSREKKERFSLILESASTNQTSMYLCASALQVNTEAFFGQGTRLTVV.

The rearrangement links TRBV18 to TRBJ1-4; D ambiguous. Deletions cut 3 bases from V and 8 bases from J, with 7 bases between. This CDR3 is built from 12 residues. Germline CDR1 and CDR2: KGHSH and LQKENI. As DNA, the CDR3 is TGTGCCAGCTCACCCCCTGTCGAAAAACTGTTTTTT. It specifies CASSPPVEKLFF.

There are a few counts of this clonotype. The V gene is TRBV7-3, the J gene TRBJ2-2; 9 bases line up with TRBD1. Unmatched junction bases numbered 8, after V lost 4 bases and J lost 5 bases. From germline, CDR1 is SGHTA and CDR2 FQGTGA. The length of the CDR3 is 16 residues. The CDR3 DNA follows: TGTGCCAGCAGCTCCGCTACGGGACAGGGAACCGGGGAGCTGTTTTTT. Translated: CASSSATGQGTGELFF.

This clonotype showed up many times. The chain has TRBV6-6 and TRBJ2-7; a possible D gene is TRBD1 (5 bases). CDR3 length: 14 amino acids. Germline V gives CDR1 MNHNY, CDR2 SVGAGI (reference sequence). The V gene lost 0 bases and the J gene lost 5 bases, with 11 bases spanning the gap. CDR3 amino acids: CASSYSSGLNEQYF. DNA of the CDR3: TGTGCCAGCAGTTACTCTTCAGGGCTCAACGAGCAGTACTTC.

This clonotype showed up just a few times. This sequence joins TRBV20-1 and TRBJ2-2, with D possibly matching TRBD2 (5 bases). Trimming shortened V by 2 bases and J by 4 bases, and 11 bases separated the two germline ends. The CDR3 contains 14 residues. CDR1 DFQATT and CDR2 SNEGSKA come from the germline V gene (reference sequence). The CDR3 here is CSARPLTSTGELFF. CDR3 in DNA: TGCAGTGCTAGACCGCTAACTAGCACCGGGGAGCTGTTTTTT.

This clonotype appeared many times. The chain is built from TRBV20-1 and TRBJ1-2, with TRBD1 identical over 8 bases. This CDR3 contains 11 residues. V lost 8 bases to trimming and J lost 8 bases; unmatched junction nucleotides: 7. Per germline, CDR1 DFQATT and CDR2 SNEGSKA (reference sequence). The CDR3 spells CSSDREGGYTF. The CDR3 bases are TGCAGTTCGGACAGGGAAGGAGGCTACACCTTC.